Included here is one T cell receptor (beta chain) sequence, with context. Other DNA sequences in this specimen translate into the identical CDR3. From germline, CDR1 is SGHRS and CDR2 YFSETQ. The CDR3 totals 14 residues. V lost 4 bases, J lost 0 bases, and 9 bases lay in between. Methods used by the authors: Reference gene primer amplification yielded estimated nucleated cell counts. Produced via immunoSEQ multiplex PCR; TCRdb's table is partial and in-frame only. From that table come the V and J calls and clone size; the DNA was used to work out D and trimming. The data show approximately 210,000 clones, around nine tenths seen once. The sample originates from a study of blood T cell repertoires in COVID-19. Study-wide background: Whether acute or convalescent, the COVID-19 samples came from the United States, Italy and Spain. In each case, the material was cDNA or gDNA derived from T cells, B-cell-depleted T cells, or PBMCs.

The J gene is TRBJ2-3, the V gene TRBV5-1; no reliable D call. This receptor was identified in a woman between 40 and 50 years old who had recovered from COVID-19. What was sequenced was peripheral blood. The CDR3 reads CASSLDSSTDTQYF. In DNA form, the CDR3 reads TGCGCCAGCAGCCTAGATAGTAGCACAGATACGCAGTATTTT. The full variable domain, its missing parts supplied by reference TRBV5-1 and TRBJ2-3, is KAGVTQTPRYLIKTRGQQVTLSCSPISGHRSVSWYQQTPGQGLQFLFEYFSETQRNKGNFPGRFSGRQFSNSRSEMNVSTLELGDSALYLCASSLDSSTDTQYFGPGTRLTVL.